The clone carrying this TCR beta chain has ten or more counts. This CDR3 has 13 amino acids. Trimming cost V 2 bases and J 3 bases, with 7 bases left between them. Looked up from germline, CDR1 is MNHEY and CDR2 is SVGAGI. The sample belongs to a study of CD8+CD57+ T cells in acquired aplastic anemia. It was genomic DNA that served as the template for profiling TCR beta VDJ and CDR3. TCRdb passed the reads through MiXCR, listing each CDR3 protein once. Of tens of thousands of distinct CDR3 sequences listed, over 35% are singletons. Sequenced: sorted CD4+, CD8+, or CD8+CD57+ T cells (not recorded which) from PBMCs. The receptor was isolated from a human donor in good health, serving as a control. The V gene is TRBV6-5, the J gene TRBJ1-2, with unresolved D. CDR3 nucleotide sequence: TGTGCCAGCAGTTACGCACTCGACTATGGCTACACCTTC. Translation gives CASSYALDYGYTF.